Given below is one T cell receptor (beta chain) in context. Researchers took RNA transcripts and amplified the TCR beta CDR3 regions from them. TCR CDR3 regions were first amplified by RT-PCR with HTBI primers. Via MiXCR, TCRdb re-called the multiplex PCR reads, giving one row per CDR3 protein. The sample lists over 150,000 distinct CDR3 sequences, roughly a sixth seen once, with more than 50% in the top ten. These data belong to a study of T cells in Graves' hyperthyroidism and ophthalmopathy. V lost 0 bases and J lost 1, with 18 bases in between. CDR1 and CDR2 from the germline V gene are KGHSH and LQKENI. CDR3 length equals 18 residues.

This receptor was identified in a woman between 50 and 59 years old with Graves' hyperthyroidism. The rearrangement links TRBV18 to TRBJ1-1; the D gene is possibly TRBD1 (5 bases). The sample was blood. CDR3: CASSPPNEMRGSNTEAFF. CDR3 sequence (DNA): TGTGCCAGCTCACCACCTAACGAAATGAGGGGTTCGAACACTGAAGCTTTCTTT.